The entry below describes one TCR beta chain. Its antigen is not yet known. There are no base qualities to consult, and no much larger clone falls within one base. These data belong to a study of cytomegalovirus exposure and HLA in healthy donors (dated by TCRdb to about 2017). For context, the study as a whole: In an earlier analysis of 450 to 750 of the donors, 276 Gb of sequence data and 100 million or so unique TCR beta sequences from 180 million or so T cells were reported. About 300 gigabases of sequencing data and around 87 million unique TCR sequences were included in an early release covering 550 to 800 HLA-typed donors. Of the 350 to 450 genotyped donors, 65% to 90% fell in the genetic ancestry cluster associated with self-reported Caucasian donors. The study was designed to test whether signatures of past pathogen exposure could be identified by cataloging public T cell receptors. The T cell repertoires of several hundred subjects were profiled by immunosequencing and related to cytomegalovirus serostatus. Besides the first cohort of 666 subjects, a separate validation cohort made up of roughly 130 different subjects was used. High-throughput TCR immunosequencing, statistical association of individual TCRs with disease status, and machine learning were combined to predict cytomegalovirus infection status. In a later analysis, previously published TCR beta repertoires from 670 or so donors were re-analyzed and high-resolution HLA genotyping was added so that TCR occurrence patterns could be studied. The later analysis used no new phenotypic data to find candidate immune exposures, relying instead on TCR beta sequences and their occurrence across donors. An earlier analysis of around 540 of the donors applied high-throughput TCR beta sequencing to assess whether each TCR beta V gene segment acted as functional or pseudogenic. Donor age, sex, ethnicity and CMV serostatus were collected together with the repertoire data. In a later genetic analysis, genome-wide SNP genotypes for about 65% of the 666 donors were used, and that subset was treated as a discovery cohort. All discovery cohort repertoires had been generated on a single sequencing platform. Class I and class II HLA loci were covered by the typing at four-digit resolution. The number of typed donors differed by locus: about 620-640 for A, B, C, DRB1 and DQB1; 500 to 550 for DQA1; around 580 for DPA1; and approximately 450 for DPB1. Because of strong linkage in the cohort, roughly 5 DR-DQ haplotypes were treated as single units for association and clustering. Among 300 to 450 genotyped donors of the cohort, an average of about 240,000 unique TCR beta nucleotide sequences were sequenced per donor, roughly 20% of them non-productive. What the authors observed across the whole study: Most CMV-associated TCR beta chains appeared to be HLA-restricted in a later analysis, and the HLA associations seemed to be driven largely by CMV exposure. A later analysis found that HLA-associated TCR beta chains were more clonally expanded and had lower generation probabilities than equally common non-associated chains. It was suggested by the authors that the approach could potentially be generalized to other disease states and immunological phenotypes. The sequencing pipeline was judged likely to have produced a cluster of highly shared sequence variants as a technical artifact. In a later analysis, TCR association rates were found to vary across HLA loci, with the most associated TCRs seen for DRB1 alleles and the fewest for HLA-C alleles. In a later analysis, over 15,000 TCR beta sequences were associated with specific HLA alleles at a false discovery rate of 0.05. Compared with the approximately 670-donor mean, donors in an Asian-associated ancestry cluster had fewer N-insertions in productive TCRs, according to a later genetic analysis. A further reported finding was that TCR beta sequences accurately predicted the HLA-A and HLA-B alleles for most subjects in the first cohort. A few of the identified cytomegalovirus-associated TCR beta chains were confirmed in vitro to be specific for cytomegalovirus antigens. Because counts were too low, 15 to 20 rarely observed V segments, including chromosome 9 orphons, were left out of the earlier analysis of approximately 580 of the donors. In a later analysis, several top co-occurrence clusters were reported to appear linked to parvovirus B19, influenza, CMV and Epstein-Barr virus. Broadly in line with IMGT annotations, most TCR beta V segments showed up in productive rearrangements about 90% or about 30% of the time in an earlier analysis of around 600 of the donors. The classifier was reported to diagnose cytomegalovirus status with high specificity and sensitivity in both the original cohort and the validation cohort. The study gave a list of 150 to 200 TCR beta chains associated with cytomegalovirus. For the cohort, immune exposure information was limited to CMV serostatus. HLA typing was unavailable for some donors at each locus, so association tests used only the typed subset. The 87-base-pair reads could not distinguish some IMGT-functional V segments, including TRBV6-2 and TRBV6-3, so those segments were excluded. Presence/absence analyses assumed roughly uniform sequencing depth across donors, an assumption that may not hold. The cohort was sequenced for TCR beta chains only, and without alpha or paired-chain data the features that could be detected were limited. Linkage disequilibrium might explain the correlated functional status among segregating V segments, but an unknown experimental factor could not be ruled out. A later genetic analysis associated a missense DCLRE1C variant with V-gene and J-gene trimming of TCR beta chains, and an independent cohort replicated the association. Strong co-occurrence of HLA alleles, especially DR and DQ, made assigning TCR associations to individual alleles difficult. Most TCR sequences were seen in very few donors, while some public TCRs were found in many individuals.

From the cysteine through the phenylalanine, the CDR3 covers 14 amino acids. The only DNA kept is the CDR3, 42 bases in frame from the first base. V gives up 6 bases and J gives up 3 bases, and the segment between their germline ends measures 14 bases. The germline V gene encodes CDR1 LNHDA and CDR2 SQIVND (reference sequence). The cohort comprised around 690 healthy bone marrow donors. At the time of sampling, all cohort members were nominally healthy, though unrecorded immune exposures were likely present. The donor tested CMV seronegative, placing the donor among the 350 to 400 seronegative members of the cohort. Each donor provided a peripheral blood sample, and peripheral blood mononuclear cells were used for TCR beta sequencing. Genomic DNA extraction from the blood cell samples was performed with the Qiagen DNeasy Blood Extraction Kit. To prepare the library, the immunoSEQ multiplex PCR assay was applied. A mixture of 60 forward primers for TCR Vbeta segments and 13 reverse primers for TCR Jbeta segments was used in the multiplex PCR. The CDR3 region of rearranged TCR beta genes was amplified from genomic DNA by a multiplex PCR assay. The amplified TCR beta libraries were sequenced on the Illumina HiSeq System as 87-base-pair reads. Processing in the source paper ran as follows. A later analysis tallied roughly 80 million unique TCR beta chains across the 666 repertoires, and some 10 million of those chains were shared by two or more donors. Raw reads were error-corrected and collapsed into unique sequences with a nearest-neighbor algorithm that merged closely related sequences to remove PCR and sequencing errors. CDR3 sequences were aligned to IMGT reference sequences to assign V, D and J gene segments. For a sequence to be retained, at least a six-nucleotide match to both a V gene segment and a J gene segment was required. A rearrangement counted as productive if the CDR3 had no stop codons and remained in frame with V and J, and every other rearrangement counted as non-productive. CDR3 was defined according to IMGT convention as the region running from the second conserved V-encoded cysteine to the conserved J-encoded phenylalanine. The earlier analysis of some 540 of the donors excluded any sequence lacking an unambiguous match to a single V gene segment. In an earlier analysis of more than 500 of the donors, a V segment was called functional when productive rearrangements were above 56.7%, and segregating when the standard deviation between donors exceeded 5%. A statistical classification framework was built for diagnosing cytomegalovirus status from the catalog of TCR beta chain sequences. In a later analysis, TCR nucleotide sequences were compared against IMGT/GENE-DB human TR gene sequences so that V and J genes could be assigned. The TCRdist pipeline was used in a later analysis to assign CDR3 sequences and most-parsimonious VDJ recombination scenarios. In a later analysis, every TCR beta chain was defined by the combination of its CDR3 amino acid sequence and its V-gene family, and reads without a unique V-gene family were dropped. In a later analysis, several hundred highly shared, low-generation-probability nucleotide sequences were removed to address suspected cross-contamination and a sequencing artifact. In a later analysis, a clonal expansion index was calculated for each public chain from normalized within-repertoire ranks of inferred template counts. In a later analysis, generation probabilities were computed using a VDJ recombination model fitted to out-of-frame rearrangements, and the results were checked against IGoR. In a later analysis, TCR-TCR, TCR-HLA and TCR-CMV co-occurrence was scored with hypergeometric tests, and a repertoire-size bias correction was applied to TCR pairs. In a later analysis, false discovery rates were estimated by permuting HLA or CMV assignments 20 times. A later analysis grouped co-occurring TCRs with DBSCAN, adding TCRdist sequence similarity when clustering within HLA-allele-positive subsets. Repertoires with fewer than 30,000 or more than 120,000 public chains were left out of co-occurrence clustering, as were about 5 repertoires with anomalous nucleotide sharing. TCRdb limited this immuneACCESS table to in-frame rearrangements with V and J called. A share of clones is missing; checked studies link under half to unresolved V genes, and the rest is unexplained. That table is the source of V, J and clone size, and D and trimming were worked out from the DNA. This sample is represented by around 190,000 clones; approximately 80% of them were singletons. The top ten hold around 1% of the sample.

The specimen was PBMCs. The sequence derives from a woman aged 40 to 55 in good health and CMV-seronegative. The sequence joins TRBV19 to TRBJ1-2, with TRBD1 perhaps the D gene, on 5 matching bases. The DNA sequence is as follows: TGTGCCAGTAGCCCTGACAGTTCATACTATGGCTACACCTTC. This is translated as CASSPDSSYYGYTF.